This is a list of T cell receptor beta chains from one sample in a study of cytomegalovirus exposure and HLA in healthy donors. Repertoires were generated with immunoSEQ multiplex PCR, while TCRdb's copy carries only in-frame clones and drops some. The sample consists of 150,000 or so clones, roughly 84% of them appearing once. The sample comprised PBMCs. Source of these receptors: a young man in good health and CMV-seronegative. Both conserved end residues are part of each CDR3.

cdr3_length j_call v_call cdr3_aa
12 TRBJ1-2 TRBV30 CAHRGLNYGYTF
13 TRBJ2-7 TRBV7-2 CASSSPMEDEQYF
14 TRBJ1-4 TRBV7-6 CASSFGQGGEKLFF
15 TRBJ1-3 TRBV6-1 CASMIGTASGNTIYF
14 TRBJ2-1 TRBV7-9 CASSWGARYNEQFF
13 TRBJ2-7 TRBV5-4 CASSLVGQEGQYF
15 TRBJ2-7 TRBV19 CASSSRTSGPYEQYF
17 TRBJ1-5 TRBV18 CASSKTSGTGGSGPQHF
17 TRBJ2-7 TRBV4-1 CASSQRSDRAPPYEQYF
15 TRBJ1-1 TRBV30 CAWSVRGPINTEAFF
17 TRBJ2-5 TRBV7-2 CASSLGDGLGGQETQYF
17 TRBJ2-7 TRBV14 CASSQQWRGNYKYEQYF
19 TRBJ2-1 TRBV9 CASSPRLGTALSSYNEQFF
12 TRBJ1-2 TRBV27 CARDRGHGGYTF
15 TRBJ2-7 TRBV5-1 CASSPDRGGSYEQYF
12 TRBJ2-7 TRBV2 CASRRTAYEQYF
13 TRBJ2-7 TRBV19 CASSLASGYEQYF